This entry lists 27 T cell receptor beta chains sequenced from one sample in a study of neurological immune-mediated disorders. Indicated time point: longitudinal time-point 3. TCRdb processed the 5' RACE reads anew with MiXCR; each CDR3 protein has one entry. Among 84,000 or so distinct CDR3 sequences listed, around 4% were seen once. The sequencing sample was made of PBMCs. The receptors stem from a woman aged 55-69 years with multiple sclerosis.

At least ten counts were recorded for this clonotype. The chain recombines TRBV6-2 or TRBV6-3 with TRBJ1-5; D is possibly TRBD1 (6 bases). This CDR3 has 19 residues. Germline V CDR1 and CDR2: MNHEY, SVGEGT. V dropped 6 bases and J dropped 0 bases, with 24 bases sitting between them. In nucleotides, the CDR3 is TGTGCCAGCAGAAACCGGGACACCTATTCTGGTCATAGCAATCAGCCCCAGCATTTT. Translated, it gives CASRNRDTYSGHSNQPQHF.

This clonotype has at least ten counts. The V gene is TRBV7-8, the J gene TRBJ1-1; no clear D gene. V lost 1 base to trimming and J lost 10 bases, with 10 bases between them. CDR1 is SGHVS and CDR2 is FQNEAQ in the germline V gene. The CDR3 totals 12 residues. Written as DNA, the CDR3 is TGTGCCAGCAGCTTAGTTAACGGAGGAGCTTTCTTT. As protein: CASSLVNGGAFF.

This clonotype was seen many times. The chain links TRBV7-2 to TRBJ2-1; possibly TRBD2 for D (6 bases). Between the trimmed V and J ends, which lost 1 base and 7 bases, there was a span of 11 bases. Germline V CDR1 and CDR2: SGHTA, FQGNSA. The CDR3 contains 14 residues. CDR3 sequence reads: CASSLGGLANEQFF. The CDR3 coding sequence is TGTGCCAGCAGCTTAGGGGGACTCGCAAATGAGCAGTTCTTC.

This clonotype was found many times. The chain uses TRBV7-8 and TRBJ2-3; 7 bases fit TRBD1. Germline assignment: CDR1 SGHVS and CDR2 FQNEAQ. V shed 5 bases and J 5 bases; nucleotides not matched to a gene: 1. This CDR3 region has 12 residues. In nucleotides, the CDR3 is TGTGCCAGCAGCGGGGACAGAGATACGCAGTATTTT. Protein: CASSGDRDTQYF.

In its sample, this clonotype was seen many times. The genes are TRBV12-3 or TRBV12-4 and TRBJ1-3; possible D gene TRBD1, 5 bases. This CDR3 is built from 13 residues. Trimming stripped 6 bases from V and 0 bases from J, with 6 bases between. CDR3 sequence (DNA): TGTGCCAGCAGCAGGGACTCTGGAAACACCATATATTTT. Protein product: CASSRDSGNTIYF.

This clonotype was found many times. The chain combines TRBV6-6 with TRBJ2-5; 7 bases fit TRBD1. CDR3 length: 12 amino acids. Trimming took 11 bases from V and 3 from J; bases not matched to a gene: 6. In germline, CDR1 is MNHNY, CDR2 SVGAGI (reference sequence). The CDR3 coding sequence is TGTGCCGAAGGGACAGAGGAAGAGACCCAGTACTTC. It codes for CAEGTEEETQYF.

This chain joins TRBV25-1 and TRBJ2-3; D call uncertain. The CDR3 loop spans 15 amino acids. The V end was cut by 0 bases, the J end by 3 bases, with 10 bases between. CDR1 is MGHDK, CDR2 SYGVNS, per germline. CDR3 sequence reads: CASSEYWIGTDTQYF. The CDR3 region has the DNA TGTGCCAGCAGTGAATATTGGATCGGAACAGATACGCAGTATTTT. The variable domain in full, completed from reference TRBV25-1 and TRBJ2-3, reads EADIYQTPRYLVIGTGKKITLECSQTMGHDKMYWYQQDPGMELHLIHYSYGVNSTEKGDLSSESTVSRIRTEHFPLTLESARPSHTSQYLCASSEYWIGTDTQYFGPGTRLTVL.

Remarks on this clonotype: One base away lies a much larger clone, so this may be a sequencing read error. V usage is TRBV7-6 and J usage is TRBJ2-7; 9 positions agree with TRBD2. The germline gives CDR1 SGHVS, CDR2 FNYEAQ. The CDR3 contains 15 residues. J lost 6 bases, V lost 5 bases, and 11 bases had no gene match. CDR3 in DNA: TGTGCCAGCAGCGGGACTAGCTGGGGGGCCCCCGAGCAGTACTTC. Its translation is CASSGTSWGAPEQYF.

The chain couples TRBV20-1 to TRBJ2-5; the D gene is possibly TRBD2 (5 bases). The V gene's germline CDR1 is DFQATT and CDR2 SNEGSKA (reference sequence). This CDR3 has 11 residues. Trimming removed 3 bases at V and 9 bases at J, with 11 bases between. In DNA form, the CDR3 reads TGCAGTGCTAGGGCGGGTTCGGCCCAGTACTTC. Its protein product is CSARAGSAQYF.

This clonotype was counted ten times or more. The chain employs TRBV4-2 and TRBJ1-1; the D is unclear. Germline CDR1 and CDR2: LGHNA and YNFKEQ. V was pared by 1 base and J by 4 bases, with 4 bases between. The CDR3 has 12 amino acids. The CDR3 DNA follows: TGTGCCAGCAGCCAAGGATCCACTGAAGCTTTCTTT. Protein sequence: CASSQGSTEAFF.

This clonotype was detected ten times or more. The chain recombines TRBV7-9 with TRBJ1-4; D is unresolved. In germline, CDR1 is SEHNR, CDR2 FQNEAQ (reference sequence). CDR3 length: 15 residues. V lost 6 bases, J lost 0 bases, and 11 bases lay in between. The CDR3 is CASRRNSATNEKLFF. The CDR3 bases are TGTGCCAGCAGACGAAACAGTGCAACTAATGAAAAACTGTTTTTT.

This clonotype was seen repeatedly, ten times or more. V usage is TRBV9 and J usage is TRBJ2-5, with TRBD2 matching over 14 bases. V trimming: 1 base; J trimming: 1 base; junction bases outside the gene matches: 3. The CDR3 contains 17 residues. The germline V gene has CDR1 SGDLS and CDR2 YYNGEE. Here the CDR3 DNA reads TGTGCCAGCAGCGTAAGGGGACTAGCGGGGGCCCAAGAGACCCAGTACTTC. Encoded protein: CASSVRGLAGAQETQYF.

This clonotype was seen ten or more times. The chain employs TRBV7-9 and TRBJ1-5; D gene ambiguous. From germline, CDR1 is SEHNR and CDR2 FQNEAQ (reference sequence). The CDR3 totals 15 residues. V lost 1 base and J lost 1, with 8 bases in between. The CDR3 loop is CASSLDVGSNQPQHF. The CDR3 DNA is TGTGCCAGCAGCTTAGACGTCGGGAGCAATCAGCCCCAGCATTTT.

This clonotype was recorded many times. The gene calls are TRBV5-1 and TRBJ2-2; maybe TRBD1 (6 bases). CDR1 SGHRS and CDR2 YFSETQ come from the germline V gene. V was pared by 2 bases and J by 6 bases, with 11 bases between. This CDR3 is 14 amino acids long. The CDR3 region is CASSLTGKPGELFF. The CDR3 bases are TGCGCCAGCAGCTTAACAGGGAAGCCCGGGGAGCTGTTTTTT. Based on the CDR3 plus reference TRBV5-1 and TRBJ2-2, the full variable domain is KAGVTQTPRYLIKTRGQQVTLSCSPISGHRSVSWYQQTPGQGLQFLFEYFSETQRNKGNFPGRFSGRQFSNSRSEMNVSTLELGDSALYLCASSLTGKPGELFFGEGSRLTVL.

This clonotype was found many times. The gene calls are TRBV14 and TRBJ2-7; the D is unclear. CDR3 length equals 13 residues. From germline, CDR1 is SGHDN and CDR2 FVKESK. V lost 1 base, J lost 6 bases, and 10 bases lay in between. This chain's CDR3 is CASSQVPVIEQYF. Here the CDR3 DNA reads TGTGCCAGCAGCCAAGTCCCGGTAATCGAGCAGTACTTC.

The chain joins TRBV6-1 to TRBJ1-1; 7 bases map to TRBD1. Germline V gene sequence: CDR1 MNHNS, CDR2 SASEGT. This CDR3 spans 13 amino acids. Germline trimming cut 6 bases from V and 4 bases from J; bases unmatched to any gene: 5. This CDR3 is CASRPTGFTEAFF. CDR3 nucleotide sequence: TGTGCCAGCAGACCGACAGGGTTCACTGAAGCTTTCTTT.

This clonotype appeared many times. The chain combines TRBV20-1 with TRBJ2-7, with D tentatively TRBD1 or TRBD2 (6 bases each). The CDR3 is made up of 13 amino acids. The germline CDR1 and CDR2 sequences are DFQATT and SNEGSKA (reference sequence). The V and J ends lost 2 bases and 6 bases respectively, with 14 bases between them. CDR3 loop: CSARLVSGAEQYF. As DNA, the CDR3 is TGCAGTGCTAGACTAGTCTCGGGGGCCGAGCAGTACTTC.

This clonotype was counted at least ten times. CDR3 in amino acids: CSVPGMVAFF. In nucleotides, the CDR3 is TGCAGTGTCCCCGGAATGGTAGCTTTCTTT. The chain uses TRBV20-1 and TRBJ1-1; D remains unclear. The germline V and J ends were trimmed by 7 bases and 10 bases, with 13 bases remaining between them. Germline CDR1 and CDR2: DFQATT and SNEGSKA (reference sequence). CDR3 length equals 10 residues.

Ten or more counts support this clonotype. The V gene is TRBV20-1, the J gene TRBJ2-7; D might be TRBD1 (5 bases). CDR3 length: 12 amino acids. CDR1 and CDR2 from the germline V gene are DFQATT and SNEGSKA (reference sequence). Deletions cut 3 bases from V and 7 bases from J, with 13 bases between. The CDR3 loop reads CSARKNPGEQYF. CDR3 DNA sequence: TGCAGTGCTAGGAAAAACCCAGGGGAGCAGTACTTC.

This clonotype was found many times. V usage is TRBV11-3 and J usage is TRBJ2-7, with 13 bases that match TRBD2. J gave up 6 bases and V 5 bases, and 4 bases lay outside the gene matches. This CDR3 spans 14 amino acids. Germline assignment: CDR1 SGHNT and CDR2 YENEEA. The CDR3 nucleotides read TGTGCCAGCAGCACTAGCGGGGGGGCTGCCGAGCAGTACTTC. This gives the protein CASSTSGGAAEQYF. The whole variable domain, remainder taken from reference TRBV11-3 and TRBJ2-7, is EAGVVQSPRYKIIEKKQPVAFWCNPISGHNTLYWYLQNLGQGPELLIRYENEEAVDDSQLPKDRFSAERLKGVDSTLKIQPAELGDSAVYLCASSTSGGAAEQYFGPGTRLTVT.

Many counts were recorded for this clonotype. The chain couples TRBV7-9 to TRBJ1-1; 7 positions match TRBD1. Germline assignment: CDR1 SEHNR and CDR2 FQNEAQ (reference sequence). The CDR3 extends over 14 amino acids. Trimming at V came to 4 bases and at J to 10 bases, leaving 12 bases not matched to a gene. In DNA form, the CDR3 reads TGTGCCAGCAGCTCCAGACAGGGTCTCCTCACAGCTTTCTTT. Translated: CASSSRQGLLTAFF.

Regarding this clonotype: Since a much larger clone is just one base distant, this may be a read error. The chain recombines TRBV20-1 with TRBJ2-7; 9 bases map to TRBD1. The V gene's germline CDR1 is DFQATT and CDR2 SNEGSKA (reference sequence). V dropped 6 bases and J dropped 1; count of bases not matched to a gene: 13. The CDR3 is made up of 16 amino acids. CDR3 nucleotide sequence: TGCAGTGCGGCAACTACAGGGGGCATGATGTCCTACGAGCAGTACTTC. Amino acid sequence: CSAATTGGMMSYEQYF.

This clonotype was seen only a few times. The chain recombines TRBV19 with TRBJ2-3, with TRBD2 as a possible D gene (5 bases). The CDR3 contains 17 residues. CDR1 is LNHDA and CDR2 is SQIVND in the germline V gene (reference sequence). V lost 5 bases to trimming and J lost 0 bases, with 18 bases between them. CDR3 coding DNA: TGTGCCAGTAGTGGTAGGGTCAGCGGATCTAGCACAGATACGCAGTATTTT. Translated, it gives CASSGRVSGSSTDTQYF.

This clonotype showed up many times. The J gene is TRBJ2-7, the V gene TRBV15; no definite D call. The ends were cut back, 0 bases at V and 0 bases at J, with 3 bases in the middle. This CDR3 has 13 residues. Germline values: CDR1 LNHNV, CDR2 YYDKDF (reference sequence). CDR3 in DNA: TGTGCCACCAGCAGAGACACCTCCTACGAGCAGTACTTC. Translated: CATSRDTSYEQYF.

This clonotype appeared many times. The J gene is TRBJ2-7, the V gene TRBV12-3 or TRBV12-4, with 8 nucleotides matching TRBD1. V lost 3 bases and J lost 0; bases outside the gene matches: 10. The CDR3 spans 17 residues. CDR3 nucleotide sequence: TGTGCCAGCAGTTTTGGCCAGGGGGCCCCTAGCTCCTACGAGCAGTACTTC. Translated, it gives CASSFGQGAPSSYEQYF.

This clonotype was counted at least ten times. The V and J genes are TRBV6-5 and TRBJ1-1, with 8 bases lining up with TRBD1. CDR1 and CDR2 from the germline V gene are MNHEY and SVGAGI. Losses at the gene ends were 7 bases for V and 2 bases for J; bases not matched to a gene: 9. This CDR3 region has 15 residues. CDR3 bases: TGTGCCAGCAATTCAGGGGGCTCAGGAAACACTGAAGCTTTCTTT. It is translated as CASNSGGSGNTEAFF.

Ten or more counts support this clonotype. The chain is built from TRBV7-9 and TRBJ2-5; D gene uncertain. CDR3 length: 15 residues. In germline, CDR1 is SEHNR, CDR2 FQNEAQ (reference sequence). Trimming cost V 1 base and J 0 bases, with 9 bases left between them. This chain's CDR3 is CASSLVKQHQETQYF. In DNA, the CDR3 is TGTGCCAGCAGCTTAGTCAAACAGCACCAAGAGACCCAGTACTTC.